This T cell receptor (beta chain) was documented in a study of blood T cell repertoires in COVID-19. Germline V gene lookup returns CDR1 LGHNA and CDR2 YSLEER. This CDR3 has 16 residues. V was clipped by 0 bases and J by 1 base; unmatched bases: 2. Per the original data handling: For nucleated cells, counts were estimated from reference gene primer amplification. Clones were sequenced by immunoSEQ multiplex PCR, and TCRdb holds only the in-frame ones, with some missing. Clone size and V and J calls were adopted from that table, with D and trimming inferred from the DNA. The repertoire holds tens of thousands of clones, roughly 80% seen once, with approximately 4.4% in the top ten.

This TCR came from a woman of 80 years or more with active or convalescent COVID-19. The sequencing sample was made of peripheral blood. This chain links TRBV4-3 with TRBJ2-3; 9 bases line up with TRBD2. CDR3 in DNA: TGCGCCAGCAGCCAAGATGCTAGCGGGGGCACAGATACGCAGTATTTT. Its translation: CASSQDASGGTDTQYF.